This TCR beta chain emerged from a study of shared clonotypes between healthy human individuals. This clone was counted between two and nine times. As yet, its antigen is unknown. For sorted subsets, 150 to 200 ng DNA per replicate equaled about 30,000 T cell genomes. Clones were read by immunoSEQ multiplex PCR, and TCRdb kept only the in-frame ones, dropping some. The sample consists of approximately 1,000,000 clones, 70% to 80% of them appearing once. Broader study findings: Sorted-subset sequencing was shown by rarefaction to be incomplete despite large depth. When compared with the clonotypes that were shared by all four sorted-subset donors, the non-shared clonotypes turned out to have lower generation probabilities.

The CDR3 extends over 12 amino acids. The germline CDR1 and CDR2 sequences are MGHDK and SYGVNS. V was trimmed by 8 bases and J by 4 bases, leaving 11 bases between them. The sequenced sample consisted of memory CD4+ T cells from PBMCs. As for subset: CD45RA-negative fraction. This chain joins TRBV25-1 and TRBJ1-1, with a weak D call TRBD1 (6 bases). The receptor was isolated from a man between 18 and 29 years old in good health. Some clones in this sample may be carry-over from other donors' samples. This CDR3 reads CASRQVGTEAFF. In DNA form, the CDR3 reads TGTGCCAGCCGACAGGTGGGCACTGAAGCTTTCTTT.